These T cell receptor beta chains were read from a single sample in a study of OX40 agonist ivuxolimab in advanced cancers. Assay: immunoSEQ multiplex PCR; the TCRdb copy retains only in-frame clones and omits some. In the table there are tens of thousands of clones, roughly 86% of which are singletons. This sample comprised CD4+ or CD8+ T cells sorted from blood, obtained in a trial of the OX40 agonist ivuxolimab. All receptors derive from an adult with an advanced solid tumor such as melanoma, head and neck, liver or kidney cancer. The CDR3 runs from the conserved cysteine through the conserved F or W. Fields, in order: V gene, J gene, D gene, CDR3 length, clone size, CDR3 protein, CDR3 DNA. The D gene is left open where the match is weak. A clone size is listed for some rows: how often the clone was seen (once, few, many), or a class if it is expanded.

>TRBV19|TRBJ1-1|TRBD1|13|NA
CASKSPGGPEAFF
TGTGCCAGTAAATCCCCAGGGGGACCTGAAGCTTTCTTT
>TRBV2|TRBJ2-1|NA|14|once
CASSDRVRYNEQFF
TGTGCCAGCAGTGACAGGGTCCGCTACAATGAGCAGTTCTTC
>TRBV13|TRBJ2-5|NA|15|NA
CASSFGVQTQETQYF
TGTGCCAGCAGCTTCGGCGTACAAACCCAAGAGACCCAGTACTTC
>TRBV5-6|TRBJ2-3|NA|14|NA
CASSFGLSTDTQYF
TGTGCCAGCAGCTTTGGCTTGAGCACAGATACGCAGTATTTT
>TRBV19|TRBJ2-2|TRBD1|17|NA
CASSIPGQGARFGELFF
TGTGCCAGTAGTATCCCCGGACAGGGGGCGCGGTTCGGGGAGCTGTTTTTT
>TRBV18|TRBJ1-3|NA|14|NA
CASSPPGSGNTIYF
TGTGCCAGCTCACCTCCGGGCTCTGGAAACACCATATATTTT
>TRBV13|TRBJ2-3|NA|14|NA
CASSSGRVLGTQYF
TGTGCCAGCAGCTCTGGGCGGGTTTTGGGTACGCAGTATTTT
>TRBV1|TRBJ1-4|NA|14|NA
CTSSQLGKNEKLFF
TGCACCAGCAGTCAACTGGGGAAGAATGAAAAACTGTTTTTT
>TRBV18|TRBJ1-1|NA|15|NA
CASSPLQSRNTEAFF
TGTGCCAGCTCACCCCTACAAAGCCGGAACACTGAAGCTTTCTTT
>TRBV6-9|TRBJ1-2|TRBD1|15|NA
CASSQIQGAAYGYTF
TGTGCCAGCAGCCAGATCCAGGGGGCCGCCTATGGCTACACCTTC
>TRBV7-9|TRBJ1-2|TRBD1|13|NA
CASGPGGLYGYTF
TGTGCCAGCGGGCCAGGGGGCCTCTATGGCTACACCTTC
>TRBV10-2|TRBJ2-7|TRBD2|15|NA
CASSEGRGASYEQYF
TGCGCCAGCAGTGAAGGGCGGGGGGCAAGCTACGAGCAGTACTTC
>TRBV7-8|TRBJ1-1|NA|13|NA
CASSLYHGSDAFF
TGTGCCAGCAGCCTATACCACGGCAGTGACGCTTTCTTT
>TRBV9|TRBJ1-6|NA|14|NA
CASSVDRLHSPLHF
TGTGCCAGCAGCGTAGACAGGCTACACTCACCCCTCCACTTT
>TRBV6-1|TRBJ2-1|TRBD1|17|once
CASSAQDGTGVHNEQFF
TGTGCCAGCAGTGCCCAAGATGGGACAGGCGTCCACAATGAGCAGTTCTTC
>TRBV9|TRBJ2-1|TRBD2|15|once
CASSSTSGLYNEQFF
TGTGCCAGCAGCTCCACTAGCGGTCTCTACAATGAGCAGTTCTTC
>TRBV21-1|TRBJ1-4|NA|15|NA
CASGFGRVTDEKLFF
TGTGCCAGCGGATTTGGAAGGGTGACGGATGAAAAACTGTTTTTT
>TRBV7-9|TRBJ1-5|TRBD1|15|NA
CASSPSGTGNQPQHF
TGTGCCAGCAGCCCATCCGGGACAGGCAATCAGCCCCAGCATTTT
>TRBV6-1|TRBJ1-2|NA|13|NA
CASSVRGPYGYTF
TGTGCCAGCAGTGTCAGGGGCCCCTATGGCTACACCTTC
>TRBV7-9|TRBJ1-3|NA|17|once
CASSLTDRWDSGNTIYF
TGTGCCAGCAGCTTAACTGACAGGTGGGATTCTGGAAACACCATATATTTT
>TRBV5-5|TRBJ2-5|NA|14|NA
CASSLGGGVETQYF
TGTGCCAGCAGCTTGGGTGGGGGCGTGGAGACCCAGTACTTC
>TRBV4-1|TRBJ2-2|NA|17|NA
CASSQAVGTSNTGELFF
TGCGCCAGCAGCCAAGCGGTCGGGACATCGAACACCGGGGAGCTGTTTTTT
>TRBV29-1|TRBJ1-1|NA|15|NA
CSVEDWGRENTEAFF
TGCAGCGTTGAAGATTGGGGAAGGGAGAACACTGAAGCTTTCTTT
>TRBV5-1|TRBJ2-5|TRBD1|14|NA
CASSGGQGQETQYF
TGCGCCAGCAGCGGGGGACAGGGGCAAGAGACCCAGTACTTC
>TRBV7-7|TRBJ2-2|NA|13|few
CATSVRGTGELFF
TGTGCTACCTCGGTGCGGGGCACCGGGGAGCTGTTTTTT
>TRBV11-2|TRBJ2-7|NA|14|NA
CASSPARSSYEQYF
TGTGCCAGCAGCCCTGCTAGGAGCTCCTACGAGCAGTACTTC
>TRBV5-1|TRBJ2-2|TRBD2|15|few
CASKETSANTGELFF
TGCGCCAGCAAAGAGACTAGCGCGAACACCGGGGAGCTGTTTTTT
>TRBV6-6|TRBJ2-5|TRBD1|14|NA
CASIWDRGPETQYF
TGTGCCAGCATATGGGACAGGGGTCCAGAGACCCAGTACTTC
>TRBV6-1|TRBJ1-1|TRBD1|14|NA
CASRDRGLRTEAFF
TGTGCCAGCAGGGACAGGGGGCTGAGGACTGAAGCTTTCTTT
>TRBV9|TRBJ2-3|TRBD2|17|NA
CASSVASGGPRTDTQYF
TGTGCCAGCAGCGTAGCTAGCGGGGGGCCCCGCACAGATACGCAGTATTTT
>TRBV6-5|TRBJ2-1|NA|16|NA
CASSYPGGRGDNEQFF
TGTGCCAGCAGTTACCCAGGTGGGCGGGGCGACAATGAGCAGTTCTTC
>TRBV5-1|TRBJ2-2|TRBD2|18|NA
CASSRALAGGPNTGELFF
TGCGCCAGCAGCCGGGCGCTAGCGGGGGGGCCGAACACCGGGGAGCTGTTTTTT
>TRBV7-3|TRBJ1-1|NA|13|NA
CASSFLPGTEAFF
TGTGCCAGCAGCTTCTTACCGGGGACTGAAGCTTTCTTT
>TRBV6-1|TRBJ2-2|TRBD1|14|NA
CATPRQGATGELFF
TGTGCCACCCCTCGACAGGGGGCCACCGGGGAGCTGTTTTTT
>TRBV25-1|TRBJ2-5|TRBD1|13|once
CASSETGTETQYF
TGTGCCAGCAGTGAGACAGGGACGGAGACCCAGTACTTC
>TRBV5-1|TRBJ2-5|NA|13|NA
CASSGSEMETQYF
TGCGCCAGCAGCGGATCAGAGATGGAGACCCAGTACTTC
>TRBV9|TRBJ1-1|NA|12|NA
CASSSPGTEAFF
TGTGCCAGCAGCTCGCCCGGGACTGAAGCTTTCTTT
>TRBV2|TRBJ2-1|NA|18|NA
CASSEGGMGPGGYNEQFF
TGTGCCAGCAGTGAGGGGGGAATGGGGCCAGGAGGATACAATGAGCAGTTCTTC
>TRBV5-1|TRBJ1-1|NA|13|NA
CASSLFTGTEAFF
TGCGCCAGCAGCTTGTTCACTGGCACTGAAGCTTTCTTT
>TRBV5-1|TRBJ1-3|NA|17|NA
CASSLGGPKGGGNTIYF
TGCGCCAGCAGCTTGGGAGGCCCAAAAGGTGGTGGAAACACCATATATTTT
>TRBV14|TRBJ1-3|TRBD1|15|NA
CASSQGRGLGNTIYF
TGTGCCAGCAGCCAAGGCAGGGGGCTCGGAAACACCATATATTTT
>TRBV15|TRBJ1-1|NA|14|NA
CATSRGGAQGGAFF
TGTGCCACCAGCAGAGGGGGGGCTCAAGGCGGAGCTTTCTTT
>TRBV2|TRBJ2-3|NA|13|NA
CASRDIRTDTQYF
TGTGCCAGCAGGGACATCCGCACAGATACGCAGTATTTT
>TRBV7-8|TRBJ2-7|NA|16|NA
CASSFRAGGYSYEQYF
TGTGCCAGCAGCTTTAGGGCGGGCGGGTACTCCTACGAGCAGTACTTC
>TRBV5-6|TRBJ1-1|NA|17|NA
CASSLVGRNPQNTEAFF
TGTGCCAGCAGCTTGGTCGGCAGAAACCCTCAGAACACTGAAGCTTTCTTT
>TRBV18|TRBJ2-1|NA|13|NA
CASSPSSTNEQFF
TGTGCCAGCTCACCATCCAGTACCAATGAGCAGTTCTTC
>TRBV4-2|TRBJ2-2|NA|15|NA
CASSQYRANTGELFF
TGTGCCAGCAGCCAATATCGCGCGAACACCGGGGAGCTGTTTTTT
>TRBV6-1|TRBJ1-2|NA|14|NA
CASSEVRGTQGYTF
TGTGCCAGCAGTGAAGTGAGAGGGACTCAAGGCTACACCTTC
>TRBV2|TRBJ1-2|TRBD1|15|NA
CASSEARTGNYGYTF
TGTGCCAGCAGTGAAGCCCGGACAGGGAACTATGGCTACACCTTC
>TRBV5-1|TRBJ2-7|TRBD1|15|NA
CASSPPTGSIDEQYF
TGCGCCAGCAGCCCTCCGACAGGGAGTATTGACGAGCAGTACTTC
>TRBV2|TRBJ1-2|NA|14|NA
CASSGGRGRHGYTF
TGTGCCAGCAGTGGGGGCAGGGGAAGGCATGGCTACACCTTC
>TRBV19|TRBJ2-7|NA|14|NA
CASSIYELTYEQYF
TGTGCCAGTAGTATATATGAATTGACCTACGAGCAGTACTTC
>TRBV5-4|TRBJ2-7|NA|16|NA
CASSPGGPGTSYEQYF
TGTGCCAGCAGCCCGGGGGGCCCGGGGACCTCCTACGAGCAGTACTTC
>TRBV6-6|TRBJ2-7|NA|11|NA
CASRGVYEQYF
TGTGCCAGCAGAGGGGTGTACGAGCAGTACTTC
>TRBV19|TRBJ2-6|TRBD1|18|NA
CASGLWTGDFSGANVLTF
TGTGCCTCCGGCTTGTGGACAGGAGATTTCTCTGGGGCCAACGTCCTGACTTTC
>TRBV2|TRBJ1-4|NA|15|NA
CASSADLKSNEKLFF
TGTGCCAGCAGCGCCGACCTCAAAAGTAATGAAAAACTGTTTTTT